These 29 T cell receptor beta chains came from one sample sequenced in a study of blood T cell repertoires in COVID-19 (TCRdb year 2020). Receptor amplification or capture employed the immunoSEQ multiplex PCR assay. What TCRdb holds here is the immuneACCESS table cut down to in-frame rearrangements. Part of the clones is not present; checked against another copy, under half of the missing clones reflect an unresolved V gene, and the others are unexplained. Across this sample there are about 200,000 clones, with around nine tenths seen only once. The ten largest clonotypes hold 1.5% to 2% of the sample. Sequencing was performed on peripheral blood. Receptors were obtained from a man aged 18 to 35 with active or convalescent COVID-19.

CDR3: CASSMIAGGNNEQFF. The CDR3 DNA sequence: TGTGCCAGCAGTATGATAGCGGGGGGGAACAATGAGCAGTTCTTC. The chain links TRBV6-5 to TRBJ2-1; TRBD2 agrees at 11 bases. CDR3 length equals 15 residues. The ends lost 5 bases at V and 5 bases at J; junction bases unmatched: 5. From germline, CDR1 is MNHEY and CDR2 SVGAGI.

The V call is TRBV4-2, the J call TRBJ1-4, with TRBD1 matching 12 bases. The CDR3 sequence is 16 residues long. From germline, CDR1 is LGHNA and CDR2 YNFKEQ. V shed 3 bases, J shed 8 bases, and the junction held 7 bases outside the gene matches. The CDR3 DNA sequence: TGTGCCAGCAGCCAGAACCCGGGACAGGGGGCAGAAAAACTGTTTTTT. As protein: CASSQNPGQGAEKLFF.

V gene TRBV19 combines with J gene TRBJ2-2, with D unresolved. Trimming stripped 8 bases from V and 0 bases from J, with 10 bases between. CDR3 length equals 14 residues. Per germline, CDR1 LNHDA and CDR2 SQIVND (reference sequence). The CDR3 is CASSTNTNTGELFF. CDR3 sequence (DNA): TGTGCCAGTTCCACTAACACGAACACCGGGGAGCTGTTTTTT.

The table lists this clone with a few counts. J is TRBJ1-1 and V is TRBV27; TRBD1 matches at 7 bases. The J segment lost 5 bases and the V segment lost 10 bases, leaving 16 bases of the junction unmatched. The CDR3 runs 15 residues. The germline V gene has CDR1 MNHEY and CDR2 SMNVEV (reference sequence). The CDR3 DNA reads as TGTGCCACCAAACTACAGGGGTTAGGTAGTACTGAAGCTTTCTTT. It translates to CATKLQGLGSTEAFF.

The chain is built from TRBV6-2 or TRBV6-3 and TRBJ2-7; weak D call: TRBD1 (6 bases). V lost 2 bases to trimming and J lost 3 bases, with 14 bases between them. From germline, CDR1 is MNHEY and CDR2 SVGEGT. This CDR3 is 15 amino acids long. CDR3 residues: CASSYPRTALYEQYF. The CDR3, as DNA: TGTGCCAGCAGTTACCCGAGGACAGCCCTCTACGAGCAGTACTTC.

The rearrangement links TRBV6-5 to TRBJ2-4; a possible D gene is TRBD2 (6 bases). This CDR3 is built from 15 residues. Trimming left V 7 bases short and J 1 base short, with 14 bases between. Germline loops: CDR1 MNHEY, CDR2 SVGAGI. CDR3 residues: CASTEEGLAKNIQYF. CDR3 in DNA: TGTGCCAGCACCGAGGAGGGGCTGGCCAAAAACATTCAGTACTTC.

The V and J genes are TRBV30 and TRBJ1-6, with TRBD1 matching over 7 bases. The V gene's germline CDR1 is GTSNPN and CDR2 SVGIG (reference sequence). V gave up 0 bases and J gave up 6 bases; unmatched junction bases: 5. The CDR3 is made up of 15 amino acids. CDR3 amino acids: CAWSVQAGGNSPLHF. The CDR3 region has the DNA TGTGCCTGGAGTGTACAGGCAGGGGGTAATTCACCCCTCCACTTT.

V and J are TRBV11-2 and TRBJ2-7; D possibly corresponds to TRBD2 (6 bases). Germline loops: CDR1 SGHAT, CDR2 FQNNGV. The CDR3 consists of 15 residues. V was pared by 0 bases and J by 0 bases, with 9 bases between. The CDR3 here is CASSLDGGYSYEQYF. The CDR3 DNA follows: TGTGCCAGCAGCTTAGACGGAGGGTACTCCTACGAGCAGTACTTC. Filled out from reference TRBV11-2 and TRBJ2-7, the complete variable domain reads EAGVAQSPRYKIIEKRQSVAFWCNPISGHATLYWYQQILGQGPKLLIQFQNNGVVDDSQLPKDRFSAERLKGVDSTLKIQPAKLEDSAVYLCASSLDGGYSYEQYFGPGTRLTVT.

The chain has TRBV11-2 and TRBJ1-5, with 8 bases that match TRBD1. CDR1 and CDR2 from the germline V gene are SGHAT and FQNNGV. The V segment lost 5 bases and the J segment 2 bases; nucleotides outside the gene matches: 5. CDR3 length: 15 residues. CDR3 sequence (DNA): TGTGCCAGCAGCCAGGACAGGGTGGGCAATCAGCCCCAGCATTTT. Translating gives CASSQDRVGNQPQHF.

This clone was observed once. V is TRBV7-2 and J is TRBJ1-2; TRBD1 matches 9 bases. Germline CDR1 is SGHTA and CDR2 is FQGNSA. V lost 4 bases and J lost 7; bases outside the gene matches: 10. This CDR3 region has 15 residues. In DNA, the CDR3 is TGTGCCAGCAGCTACCCGACAGGGGGTATTATTGGCTACACCTTC. Translating it yields CASSYPTGGIIGYTF.

V gene TRBV19 combines with J gene TRBJ2-1, with TRBD2 identical over 12 bases. Trimming cost V 6 bases and J 4 bases; bases outside gene matches: 13. The CDR3 covers 18 residues. Germline V lookup: CDR1 LNHDA, CDR2 SQIVND (reference sequence). Here the CDR3 DNA reads TGTGCCAGTAGGACTAGCGGGAGAGCCCCTTTAGGTTACAATGAGCAGTTCTTC. This translates into CASRTSGRAPLGYNEQFF.

V and J are TRBV27 and TRBJ1-5, with no clear D. Germline CDR1 reads MNHEY; CDR2 reads SMNVEV (reference sequence). The CDR3 has 13 amino acids. V lost 2 bases and J 6 bases, leaving 8 bases between the germline ends. This CDR3 is CASSLGSGQPQHF. The DNA of the CDR3 is TGTGCCAGCAGTTTAGGTTCGGGTCAGCCCCAGCATTTT.

The chain uses TRBV12-3 or TRBV12-4 and TRBJ2-3, with 7 nucleotides matching TRBD2. The CDR3 is made up of 13 amino acids. The ends lost 5 bases at V and 6 bases at J; junction bases unmatched: 5. The CDR3 protein is CASSLGLVDTQYF. DNA of the CDR3: TGTGCCAGCAGTCTCGGACTAGTTGATACGCAGTATTTT.

This chain links TRBV10-3 with TRBJ2-6, with D tentatively TRBD1 (5 bases). V dropped 6 bases and J dropped 0 bases, with 12 bases sitting between them. CDR3 length: 16 amino acids. CDR1 and CDR2 (germline): ENHRY, SYGVKD. The CDR3 protein is CAISSQAPSGANVLTF. For the CDR3, the DNA is TGTGCCATCAGCTCACAGGCCCCCTCTGGGGCCAACGTCCTGACTTTC.

The chain is built from TRBV27 and TRBJ1-2; 11 bases map to TRBD1. CDR1 and CDR2 from the germline V gene are MNHEY and SMNVEV (reference sequence). The CDR3 extends over 14 amino acids. Trimming took 4 bases from V and 9 from J; bases not matched to a gene: 7. CDR3 DNA sequence: TGTGCCAGCAGTTCCGGGACAGGGGGTAATCGCTACACCTTC. As protein: CASSSGTGGNRYTF.

This chain joins TRBV7-2 and TRBJ2-7; TRBD2 matches at 10 bases. Trimming removed 5 bases from V and 6 bases from J; junction bases left unmatched: 4. The V gene's germline CDR1 is SGHTA and CDR2 FQGNSA. The CDR3 length is 13 residues. CDR3 amino acids: CASSPTSGTEQYF. The CDR3 region has the DNA TGTGCCAGCAGCCCCACTAGCGGGACCGAGCAGTACTTC.

The chain combines TRBV7-9 with TRBJ1-3; tentative D call: TRBD1 (5 bases). The length of the CDR3 is 15 residues. Per germline, CDR1 SEHNR and CDR2 FQNEAQ (reference sequence). Trimming removed 4 bases at V and 0 bases at J, with 10 bases between. CDR3 protein: CASSWTRDSGNTIYF. The CDR3 region has the DNA TGTGCCAGCAGCTGGACACGAGACTCTGGAAACACCATATATTTT.

The gene calls are TRBV19 and TRBJ2-4; 12 nucleotides line up with TRBD2. Germline V gives CDR1 LNHDA, CDR2 SQIVND (reference sequence). The CDR3 has 14 residues. V lost 10 bases, J lost 3 bases, and 4 bases stayed unmatched. Written as DNA, the CDR3 is TGTGCCACGCGGACTAGCGGGATCAAAAACATTCAGTACTTC. Translating gives CATRTSGIKNIQYF.

The chain combines TRBV7-9 with TRBJ1-1, with D unresolved. This CDR3 contains 13 residues. From germline, CDR1 is SEHNR and CDR2 FQNEAQ (reference sequence). V lost 5 bases and J lost 1, with 8 bases in between. The CDR3 spells CASSLRQNTEAFF. CDR3 nucleotide sequence: TGTGCCAGCAGCCTCCGACAGAACACTGAAGCTTTCTTT.

The chain is built from TRBV10-3 and TRBJ2-7; no definite D call. This CDR3 has 13 residues. Germline CDR1 reads ENHRY; CDR2 reads SYGVKD. V dropped 2 bases and J dropped 2 bases, with 7 bases sitting between them. CDR3 in amino acids: CAISENPAYEQYF. In nucleotides, the CDR3 is TGTGCCATCAGTGAGAACCCAGCCTACGAGCAGTACTTC.

The J gene is TRBJ2-5, the V gene TRBV7-9; 8 bases agree with TRBD2. The CDR3 is 14 amino acids. The V gene's germline CDR1 is SEHNR and CDR2 FQNEAQ (reference sequence). Unmatched junction bases numbered 4, after V lost 3 bases and J lost 4 bases. The CDR3 loop is CASSFAGGAETQYF. CDR3 sequence (DNA): TGTGCCAGCAGCTTCGCGGGAGGCGCAGAGACCCAGTACTTC. Looking up the rest from reference TRBV7-9 and TRBJ2-5 gives the full variable domain: DTGVSQNPRHKITKRGQNVTFRCDPISEHNRLYWYRQTLGQGPEFLTYFQNEAQLEKSRLLSDRFSAERPKGSFSTLEIQRTEQGDSAMYLCASSFAGGAETQYFGPGTRLLVL.

The genes are TRBV2 and TRBJ1-6, with no clear D. The CDR3 consists of 15 residues. CDR1 is SNHLY and CDR2 is FYNNEI in the germline V gene. The V end was cut by 2 bases, the J end by 11 bases, with 16 bases between. This chain's CDR3 is CASSEIGPGQAPLHF. The CDR3 DNA reads as TGTGCCAGCAGTGAAATCGGTCCAGGTCAGGCACCCCTCCACTTT.

The chain is built from TRBV6-6 and TRBJ2-2; D perhaps matches TRBD1 (6 bases). The CDR3 length is 13 residues. Trimming removed 6 bases from V and 7 bases from J, with 12 bases in between. Germline CDR1 and CDR2: MNHNY and SVGAGI (reference sequence). The CDR3 loop reads CASRRTDSGELFF. CDR3 nucleotide sequence: TGTGCCAGCAGACGGACAGACAGCGGGGAGCTGTTTTTT.

The V and J genes are TRBV29-1 and TRBJ2-1; unclear D gene. The CDR3 is 15 amino acids. In germline, CDR1 is SQVTM, CDR2 ANQGSEA. V was trimmed by 7 bases and J by 3 bases, leaving 19 bases between them. The CDR3 loop reads CSARPVTENYNEQFF. The DNA for the CDR3 is TGCAGCGCCCGTCCGGTAACCGAAAACTACAATGAGCAGTTCTTC.

The chain combines TRBV4-3 with TRBJ1-1; D is perhaps TRBD1 (5 bases). V was shortened by 2 bases and J by 3 bases, with 10 bases between the two germline ends. The CDR3 length is 14 residues. Germline values: CDR1 LGHNA, CDR2 YSLEER. DNA for the CDR3: TGCGCCAGCAGCCAACTTCGGGGGTACACTGAAGCTTTCTTT. Its protein product is CASSQLRGYTEAFF.

The V and J genes are TRBV19 and TRBJ1-1, with 8 positions matching TRBD1. V shed 5 bases, J shed 2 bases, and the junction held 4 bases outside the gene matches. Germline lookup yields CDR1 LNHDA and CDR2 SQIVND (reference sequence). This CDR3 has 14 residues. The CDR3 reads CASSVQGANTEAFF. CDR3 DNA: TGTGCCAGTAGTGTCCAGGGGGCCAACACTGAAGCTTTCTTT.

The rearrangement links TRBV9 to TRBJ2-2; TRBD2 matches 9 bases. Germline CDR1 SGDLS, CDR2 YYNGEE. The CDR3 runs to 18 residues. Trimming cost V 5 bases and J 5 bases; bases outside gene matches: 16. The CDR3 DNA reads TGTGCCAGCAGTGATAATCCAACTAGCGGGTTAGGGACCGGGGAGCTGTTTTTT. This codes for CASSDNPTSGLGTGELFF.

The V and J genes are TRBV6-6 and TRBJ2-7; tentatively, D is TRBD1 (6 bases). Germline V gene data show CDR1 as MNHNY and CDR2 as SVGAGI (reference sequence). The CDR3 covers 16 residues. V lost 2 bases and J 7 bases, leaving 21 bases between the germline ends. This chain's CDR3 is CASSYTPWTEPFEQYF. CDR3 nucleotide sequence: TGTGCCAGCAGTTACACCCCATGGACAGAGCCCTTTGAGCAGTACTTC.

The chain uses TRBV6-1 and TRBJ1-1; perhaps TRBD1 as D (6 bases). CDR1 and CDR2 from the germline V gene are MNHNS and SASEGT. The CDR3 is 14 residues long. V was shortened by 2 bases and J by 2 bases, with 9 bases between the two germline ends. CDR3 bases: TGTGCCAGCAGTGAAACACAGGGTAACACTGAAGCTTTCTTT. Translated, it gives CASSETQGNTEAFF.